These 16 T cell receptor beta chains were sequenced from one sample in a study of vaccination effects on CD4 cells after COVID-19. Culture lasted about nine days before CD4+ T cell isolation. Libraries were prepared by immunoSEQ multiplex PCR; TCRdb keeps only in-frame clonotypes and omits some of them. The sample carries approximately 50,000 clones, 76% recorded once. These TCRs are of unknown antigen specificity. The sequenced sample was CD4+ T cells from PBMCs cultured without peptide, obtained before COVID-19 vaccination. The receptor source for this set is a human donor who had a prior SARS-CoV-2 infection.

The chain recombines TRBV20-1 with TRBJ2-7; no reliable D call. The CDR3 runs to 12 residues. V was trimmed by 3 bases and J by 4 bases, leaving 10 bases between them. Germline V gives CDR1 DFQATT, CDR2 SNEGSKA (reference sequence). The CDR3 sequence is CSASWKTYEQYF. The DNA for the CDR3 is TGCAGTGCTAGTTGGAAGACGTACGAGCAGTACTTC.

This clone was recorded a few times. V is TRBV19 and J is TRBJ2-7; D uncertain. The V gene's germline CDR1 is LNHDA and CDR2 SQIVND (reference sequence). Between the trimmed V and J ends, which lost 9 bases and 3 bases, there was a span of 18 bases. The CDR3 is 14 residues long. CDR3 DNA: TGTGCCAGCCGGCGGAGACATCCAGACTACGAGCAGTACTTC. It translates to CASRRRHPDYEQYF.

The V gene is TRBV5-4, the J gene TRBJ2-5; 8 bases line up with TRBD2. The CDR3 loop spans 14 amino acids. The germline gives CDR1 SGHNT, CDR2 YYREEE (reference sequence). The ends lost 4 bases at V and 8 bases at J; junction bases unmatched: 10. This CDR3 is CASSPRAGVGTQYF. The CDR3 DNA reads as TGTGCCAGCAGCCCAAGAGCGGGGGTAGGAACCCAGTACTTC.

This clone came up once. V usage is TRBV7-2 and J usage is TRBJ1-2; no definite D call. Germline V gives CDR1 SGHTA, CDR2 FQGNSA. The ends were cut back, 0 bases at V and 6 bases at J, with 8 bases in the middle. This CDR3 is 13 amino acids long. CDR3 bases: TGTGCCAGCAGCTTAGCTAGACTAGATGGCTACACCTTC. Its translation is CASSLARLDGYTF.

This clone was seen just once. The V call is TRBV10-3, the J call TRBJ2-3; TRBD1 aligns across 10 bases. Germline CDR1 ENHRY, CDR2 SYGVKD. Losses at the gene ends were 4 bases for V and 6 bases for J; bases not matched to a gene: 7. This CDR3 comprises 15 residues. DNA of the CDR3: TGTGCCATCAGTGGACGGGACAGGGGAACGGATACGCAGTATTTT. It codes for CAISGRDRGTDTQYF.

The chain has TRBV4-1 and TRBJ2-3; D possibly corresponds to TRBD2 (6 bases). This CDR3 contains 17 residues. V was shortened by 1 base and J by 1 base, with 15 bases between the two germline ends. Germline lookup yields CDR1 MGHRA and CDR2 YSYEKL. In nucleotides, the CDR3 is TGCGCCAGCAGCCAAGGGAGGGGTTTCGTGGGCACAGATACGCAGTATTTT. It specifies CASSQGRGFVGTDTQYF.

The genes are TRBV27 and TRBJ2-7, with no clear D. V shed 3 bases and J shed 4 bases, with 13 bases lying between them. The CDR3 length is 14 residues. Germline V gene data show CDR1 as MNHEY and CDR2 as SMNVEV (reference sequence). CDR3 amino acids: CASSFGQPKYEQYF. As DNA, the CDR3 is TGTGCCAGCAGTTTTGGGCAGCCAAAGTACGAGCAGTACTTC.

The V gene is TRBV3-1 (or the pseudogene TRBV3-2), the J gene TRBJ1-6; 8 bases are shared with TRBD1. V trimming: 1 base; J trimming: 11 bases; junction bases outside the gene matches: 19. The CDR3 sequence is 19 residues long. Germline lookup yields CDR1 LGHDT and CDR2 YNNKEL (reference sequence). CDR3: CASSQVWGARQGANAPLHF. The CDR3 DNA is TGTGCCAGCAGCCAAGTATGGGGCGCTCGGCAGGGGGCAAATGCACCCCTCCACTTT.

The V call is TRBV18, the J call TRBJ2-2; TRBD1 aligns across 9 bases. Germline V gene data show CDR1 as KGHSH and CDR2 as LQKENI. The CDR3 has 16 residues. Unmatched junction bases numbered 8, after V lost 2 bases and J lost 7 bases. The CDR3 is CASSPRQGEYGGELFF. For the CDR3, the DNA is TGTGCCAGCTCACCAAGACAGGGGGAATACGGCGGGGAGCTGTTTTTT.

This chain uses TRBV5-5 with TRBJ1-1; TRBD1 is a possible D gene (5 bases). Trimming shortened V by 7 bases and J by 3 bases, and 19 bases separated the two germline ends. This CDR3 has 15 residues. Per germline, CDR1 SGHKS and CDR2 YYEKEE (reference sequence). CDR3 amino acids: CASGAWTGTDTEAFF. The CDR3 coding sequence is TGTGCCAGCGGAGCTTGGACCGGGACTGACACTGAAGCTTTCTTT. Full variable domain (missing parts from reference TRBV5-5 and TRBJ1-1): DAGVTQSPTHLIKTRGQQVTLRCSPISGHKSVSWYQQVLGQGPQFIFQYYEKEERGRGNFPDRFSARQFPNYSSELNVNALLLGDSALYLCASGAWTGTDTEAFFGQGTRLTVV.

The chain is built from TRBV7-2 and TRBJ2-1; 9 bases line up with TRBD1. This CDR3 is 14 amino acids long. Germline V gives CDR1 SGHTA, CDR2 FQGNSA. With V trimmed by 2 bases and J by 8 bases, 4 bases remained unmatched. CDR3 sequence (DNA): TGTGCCAGCAGCTTAAGGACAGGGGATCATGAGCAGTTCTTC. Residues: CASSLRTGDHEQFF.

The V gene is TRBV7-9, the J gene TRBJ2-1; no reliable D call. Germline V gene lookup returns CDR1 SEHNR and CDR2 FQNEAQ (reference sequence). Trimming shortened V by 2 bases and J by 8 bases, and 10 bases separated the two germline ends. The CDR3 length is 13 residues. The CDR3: CASSLLSLYEQFF. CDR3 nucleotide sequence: TGTGCCAGCAGCTTATTGAGCCTCTATGAGCAGTTCTTC. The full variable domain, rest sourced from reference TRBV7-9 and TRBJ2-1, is DTGVSQNPRHKITKRGQNVTFRCDPISEHNRLYWYRQTLGQGPEFLTYFQNEAQLEKSRLLSDRFSAERPKGSFSTLEIQRTEQGDSAMYLCASSLLSLYEQFFGPGTRLTVL.

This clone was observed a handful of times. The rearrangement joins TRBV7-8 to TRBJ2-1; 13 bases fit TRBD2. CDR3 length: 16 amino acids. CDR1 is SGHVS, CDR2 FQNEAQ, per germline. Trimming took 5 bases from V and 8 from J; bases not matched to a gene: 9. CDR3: CASSPRTSGSVDEQFF. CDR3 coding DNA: TGTGCCAGCAGCCCTAGGACTAGCGGGAGTGTAGATGAGCAGTTCTTC.

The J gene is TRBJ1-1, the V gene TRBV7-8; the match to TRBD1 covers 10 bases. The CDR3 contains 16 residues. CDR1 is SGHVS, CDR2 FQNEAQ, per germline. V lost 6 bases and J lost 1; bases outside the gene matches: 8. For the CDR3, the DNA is TGTGCCAGCAGGGAGACAGGGGGCGCCTGGAACACTGAAGCTTTCTTT. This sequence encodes CASRETGGAWNTEAFF.

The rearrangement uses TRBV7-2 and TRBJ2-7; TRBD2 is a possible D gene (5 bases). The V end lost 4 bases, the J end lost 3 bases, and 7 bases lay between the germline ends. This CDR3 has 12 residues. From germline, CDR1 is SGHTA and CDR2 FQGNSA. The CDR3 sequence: CASSWTRYEQYF. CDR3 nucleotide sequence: TGTGCCAGCAGCTGGACTCGCTACGAGCAGTACTTC.

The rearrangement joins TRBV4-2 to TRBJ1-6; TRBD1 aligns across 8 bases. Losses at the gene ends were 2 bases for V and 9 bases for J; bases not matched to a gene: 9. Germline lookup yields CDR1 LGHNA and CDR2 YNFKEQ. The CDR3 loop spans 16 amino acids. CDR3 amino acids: CASSQPPAGGSSPLHF. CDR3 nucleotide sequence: TGTGCCAGCAGCCAACCCCCGGCAGGGGGCAGTTCACCCCTCCACTTT.